The clone carrying this TCR beta chain was observed many times. This sample's time point: before trial treatment. Donors received nivolumab, ipilimumab, aspirin, low-dose cyclophosphamide and low-dose radiotherapy. The sample comes from a study of low-dose radiotherapy and immunotherapy resistance in tumors. Background on the study: Each fraction given to Cohort 2 every two weeks delivered 1 Gy, and the total reached 13 Gy over 26 weeks.

Covering alpha and beta chains, TRAV- and TRBV-specific primers were used for the first-strand cDNA. A constant-region primer paired with the V-primer adapter amplified TCRs over about 19 PCR cycles. Isolated mRNA underwent amplification via in vitro transcription. TCRdb processed the reads anew with MiXCR; each CDR3 protein has one entry. Here the sample spans 70,000 to 95,000 distinct CDR3 sequences, roughly a sixth being singletons. The TCR comes from a male donor with prostate cancer. The specimen was PBMCs, collected before treatment.

The CDR3 DNA is TGTGCCAGCAGCCTCCCCCTGGGGGGGGCTGGCACAGATACGCAGTATTTT. The encoded protein is CASSLPLGGAGTDTQYF. V and J are TRBV3-1 and TRBJ2-3; the D gene is possibly TRBD2 (7 bases). V lost 4 bases, J lost 1 base, and 18 bases lay in between. Germline CDR1 and CDR2: LGHDT and YNNKEL (reference sequence). The CDR3 covers 17 residues.